This paragraph covers one T cell receptor (beta chain) sequence. Its antigen is not identified. TCRdb reprocessed the 5' RACE reads, with one entry per CDR3 protein and no DNA. Recorded for this sample: 550,000 to 600,000 distinct CDR3 sequences. This CDR3 region has 14 residues. Germline CDR1 is LNHNV and CDR2 is YYDKDF (reference sequence). These data belong to a study of T cells expressing NK-cell markers. Study-level background: Sorted CD3+CD56-NKG2C+, CD3+CD56+NKG2C+ and CD3+CD56+NKG2C- T cells supplied the TCR beta repertoires. Of eight sequenced donors, seven were HCMV-seropositive and one HCMV-seronegative. Study-wide results and limits: The dominant NKG2C+ clonotypes represented about 1.0-8% of CD8+ T cells in over 5 donors. Also leading the CD3+CD56-NKG2C+ fraction in a few donors were these clonotypes.

Sequenced material: blood T cells: a sorted CD56 or NKG2C T cell subset, CD4+ or CD8+ T cells, or bulk PBMC T cells (not recorded which). The chain couples TRBV15 to TRBJ2-7; TCRdb gives TRBD2 as the D gene, but with no DNA this cannot be confirmed. This sequence originates from a young man in good health. The CDR3 protein is CATSSRRDSYEQYF. Full variable domain (missing parts from reference TRBV15 and TRBJ2-7): DAMVIQNPRYQVTQFGKPVTLSCSQTLNHNVMYWYQQKSSQAPKLLFHYYDKDFNNEADTPDNFQSRRPNTSFCFLDIRSPGLGDTAMYLCATSSRRDSYEQYFGPGTRLTVT.